The rows below give T cell receptor beta chains drawn from one sample of a study of spatial heterogeneity in lung cancer. MiXCR, applied by TCRdb to the 5' RACE reads, yields one record per CDR3 protein. The sample holds about 3,100 distinct CDR3 sequences; 8% to 9% are singletons and the top ten take approximately 14%. The sequences come from lung tumor tissue, collected at surgery. These receptors were obtained from a male donor with early-stage non-small cell lung cancer. Each CDR3 is given with its conserved first and last residue. The order of the fields is V gene, clone size, J gene, CDR3 protein. Clone sizes are given selectively: once, few, many, or a class where the clone is expanded.

TRBV6-2/TRBV6-3	NA	TRBJ2-7	CASSYSVTGTGSYEQNF
TRBV5-4	medium-sized	TRBJ2-5	CASSQPGKQETQYF
TRBV19	many	TRBJ1-5	CAAGSYSNQPQHF
TRBV9	medium-sized	TRBJ1-2	CASSGVQATNYGYTF
TRBV5-1	medium-sized	TRBJ2-1	CASTSRGSGIASYNEQFF
TRBV29-1	medium-sized	TRBJ2-1	CSVRREDEQFF
TRBV3-1	many	TRBJ2-1	CASSQGREEQFF
TRBV21-1	medium-sized	TRBJ1-6	CASSKPKTGAYNSPLHF
TRBV5-1	NA	TRBJ2-3	CASSTTSVDTDTQYF
TRBV30	NA	TRBJ1-5	CAWSAPGQGARNQPQHF
TRBV6-2/TRBV6-3	medium-sized	TRBJ2-5	CASSPREGRLAAETQYF
TRBV6-2/TRBV6-3	many	TRBJ1-1	CASRGTGGSEAFF
TRBV9	few	TRBJ2-1	CASSPRTGGWDEQFF
TRBV7-2	many	TRBJ1-1	CASSFGTGKRAEAFF
TRBV6-5	many	TRBJ2-7	CASSYSSGRAGEQYF
TRBV7-2	medium-sized	TRBJ2-6	CASSLGTGYSGANVLTF
TRBV4-1	large	TRBJ2-2	CASSQAGVGTGELFF
TRBV9	many	TRBJ2-3	CASRSGGASTDTQYF
TRBV28	medium-sized	TRBJ1-3	CATTSKASGNTIYF
TRBV5-1	NA	TRBJ2-7	CASSPIGTALSYEQYF
TRBV18	medium-sized	TRBJ1-4	CASRTAGSGTNEKLFF
TRBV6-6	many	TRBJ1-1	CASSYSWGASTEAFF
TRBV5-1	many	TRBJ1-2	CASSLDGQGARGYTF
TRBV7-7	medium-sized	TRBJ2-1	CASSLDSGRGDEQFF
TRBV5-6	many	TRBJ1-1	CASSLPGQGPNTEAFF
TRBV20-1	many	TRBJ2-1	CSAREAINNEQFF